These 20 T cell receptor beta chains share one sample of origin, sequenced in a study of blood T cell repertoires in COVID-19. TCRdb's copy holds only in-frame clones and misses some; the assay was immunoSEQ multiplex PCR. This table holds 200,000 to 250,000 clones, about 89% found once. Sample: peripheral blood. These receptors all stem from a woman aged 55-70 years who had recovered from COVID-19.

About this clone itself: One junction end disagrees with the germline gene, perhaps due to a read error. The rearrangement joins TRBV11-2 to TRBJ1-3; D remains ambiguous. This CDR3 is 12 amino acids long. Germline V CDR1 and CDR2: SGHAT, FQNNGV. The CDR3 reads CASSLVVTSLVF. The DNA for the CDR3 is TGTGCCAGCAGCTTAGTTGTCACTTCCCTCGTGTTT.

The chain couples TRBV3-1 (or the pseudogene TRBV3-2) to TRBJ2-1, with a tentative D call TRBD2 (6 bases). Trimming left V 3 bases short and J 1 base short, with 7 bases between. Germline CDR1 is LGHDT and CDR2 is YNNKEL (reference sequence). This CDR3 has 14 amino acids. The CDR3 reads CASSQTRSYNEQFF. The CDR3 region has the DNA TGTGCCAGCAGCCAGACTAGATCCTACAATGAGCAGTTCTTC.

This clone was counted between two and nine times. The J gene is TRBJ1-5, the V gene TRBV20-1; D remains unclear. This CDR3 has 13 residues. CDR1 is DFQATT and CDR2 is SNEGSKA in the germline V gene (reference sequence). V lost 3 bases to trimming and J lost 2 bases, with 8 bases between them. DNA for the CDR3: TGCAGTGCTAGTGTCCAGGGCAATCAGCCCCAGCATTTT. Protein product: CSASVQGNQPQHF.

The gene calls are TRBV11-1 and TRBJ1-4; no definite D call. This CDR3 spans 15 amino acids. The germline gives CDR1 SGHAT, CDR2 FQDESV (reference sequence). Trimming took off 10 bases at V and 8 bases at J, with 23 bases between the two ends. The CDR3 DNA reads TGTGCCAAAGAGCCAAACCCCCATACGAGGGAAAAACTGTTTTTT. Amino acid sequence: CAKEPNPHTREKLFF.

This clone was seen a few times. The rearrangement links TRBV4-3 to TRBJ2-7, with TRBD1 identical over 10 bases. V shed 4 bases, J shed 9 bases, and the junction held 27 bases outside the gene matches. The CDR3 consists of 20 residues. The germline V gene has CDR1 LGHNA and CDR2 YSLEER. CDR3: CASSPRIWTGGGRTWSRQYF. In DNA, the CDR3 is TGCGCCAGCAGCCCCCGAATCTGGACAGGGGGTGGAAGGACTTGGTCTCGGCAGTACTTC.

The V gene is TRBV19, the J gene TRBJ2-5; D unresolved. The CDR3 is 15 amino acids. Germline V gene data show CDR1 as LNHDA and CDR2 as SQIVND (reference sequence). Deletions cut 0 bases from V and 3 bases from J, with 11 bases between. The DNA of the CDR3 is TGTGCCAGTAGTATAGAGCGGCAGCCCGAAGAGACCCAGTACTTC. Translated, it gives CASSIERQPEETQYF. Using reference TRBV19 and TRBJ2-5 for the parts outside the CDR3, the full variable domain is DGGITQSPKYLFRKEGQNVTLSCEQNLNHDAMYWYRQDPGQGLRLIYYSQIVNDFQKGDIAEGYSVSREKKESFPLTVTSAQKNPTAFYLCASSIERQPEETQYFGPGTRLLVL.

J is TRBJ2-7 and V is TRBV7-6; tentatively, D is TRBD2 (6 bases). The CDR3 has 15 amino acids. Germline V gives CDR1 SGHVS, CDR2 FNYEAQ. V lost 0 bases and J lost 6, with 15 bases in between. This chain's CDR3 is CASSLASGTHGEQYF. DNA of the CDR3: TGTGCCAGCAGCTTAGCGTCCGGGACTCATGGCGAGCAGTACTTC.

This clone was detected once. The chain recombines TRBV7-2 with TRBJ2-3, with 8 bases aligning to TRBD2. V was clipped by 0 bases and J by 5 bases; unmatched bases: 4. The germline CDR1 and CDR2 sequences are SGHTA and FQGNSA. This CDR3 region has 15 residues. In DNA form, the CDR3 reads TGTGCCAGCAGCTTAGCCAGCGGGGGAGGAGATACGCAGTATTTT. Protein: CASSLASGGGDTQYF.

The gene calls are TRBV9 and TRBJ1-2, with a weak D call TRBD1 (5 bases). There are 15 residues in the CDR3. V dropped 0 bases and J dropped 6 bases, with 15 bases sitting between them. Germline V gives CDR1 SGDLS, CDR2 YYNGEE. For the CDR3, the DNA is TGTGCCAGCAGCGTAGGGTTCAGCGGGGGGGATGGCTACACCTTC. Its translation is CASSVGFSGGDGYTF.

The chain couples TRBV4-1 to TRBJ2-7; 10 nucleotides agree with TRBD1. The V segment lost 1 base and the J segment 4 bases; nucleotides outside the gene matches: 4. The CDR3 contains 15 residues. Germline values: CDR1 MGHRA, CDR2 YSYEKL. CDR3 DNA sequence: TGCGCCAGCAGCCAAGGGTGGACAGGGGGATACGAGCAGTACTTC. Its translation is CASSQGWTGGYEQYF.

The rearrangement links TRBV28 to TRBJ1-5, with D perhaps TRBD1 (6 bases). Germline CDR1 MDHEN, CDR2 SYDVKM. The CDR3 spans 12 residues. Trimming shortened V by 5 bases and J by 5 bases, and 7 bases separated the two germline ends. CDR3 DNA sequence: TGTGCCAGCAGTCCAGGGGATCAGCCCCAGCATTTT. This codes for CASSPGDQPQHF.

This sequence joins TRBV6-8 and TRBJ1-2; D is ambiguous. CDR1 is MNHGY, CDR2 SAAAGT, per germline. The CDR3 runs to 12 residues. The V and J ends lost 6 bases and 2 bases respectively, with 7 bases between them. The CDR3 DNA is TGTGCCAGCAGCGAGTCCAACTATGGCTACACCTTC. This sequence encodes CASSESNYGYTF.

This rearrangement joins TRBV11-2 to TRBJ2-1, with D tentatively TRBD1 (5 bases). There are 12 residues in the CDR3. The V gene lost 1 base and the J gene lost 9 bases, with 7 bases spanning the gap. The germline gives CDR1 SGHAT, CDR2 FQNNGV. In DNA, the CDR3 is TGTGCCAGCAGCTTAGTCAGGGCTGAGCAGTTCTTC. It yields the protein CASSLVRAEQFF.

The chain recombines TRBV12-3 or TRBV12-4 with TRBJ1-6; perhaps TRBD1 as D (5 bases). The V end lost 6 bases, the J end lost 9 bases, and 12 bases lay between the germline ends. The CDR3 length is 13 residues. The CDR3 sequence: CASRTGGVSPLHF. In nucleotides, the CDR3 is TGTGCCAGCAGGACGGGGGGGGTTTCACCCCTCCACTTT.

V is TRBV18 and J is TRBJ2-7; 8 nucleotides align to TRBD1. CDR3 length: 16 residues. Germline CDR1 and CDR2: KGHSH and LQKENI. V shed 1 base and J 0 bases; nucleotides not matched to a gene: 5. The CDR3 loop is CASSPQTGGVSYEQYF. CDR3 DNA: TGTGCCAGCTCACCACAAACAGGGGGAGTCTCCTACGAGCAGTACTTC. Full variable domain (outside the CDR3, taken from reference TRBV18 and TRBJ2-7): NAGVMQNPRHLVRRRGQEARLRCSPMKGHSHVYWYRQLPEEGLKFMVYLQKENIIDESGMPKERFSAEFPKEGPSILRIQQVVRGDSAAYFCASSPQTGGVSYEQYFGPGTRLTVT.

J is TRBJ2-5 and V is TRBV7-2, with 14 bases that match TRBD2. V was pared by 5 bases and J by 3 bases, with 5 bases of the junction left unmatched. The V gene's germline CDR1 is SGHTA and CDR2 FQGNSA. The CDR3 totals 16 residues. This CDR3 is CASSEPGLAGEETQYF. Written as DNA, the CDR3 is TGTGCCAGCAGCGAGCCGGGACTAGCGGGGGAAGAGACCCAGTACTTC.

J is TRBJ2-7 and V is TRBV5-6, with 7 nucleotides matching TRBD2. The V and J ends lost 4 bases and 5 bases, in that order; junction bases with no gene match: 9. Germline V gene sequence: CDR1 SGHDT, CDR2 YYEEEE. This CDR3 spans 14 amino acids. CDR3 residues: CASSVPGGYHEQYF. In DNA, the CDR3 is TGTGCCAGCAGCGTGCCGGGGGGTTACCACGAGCAGTACTTC. Looking up the rest from reference TRBV5-6 and TRBJ2-7 gives the full variable domain: DAGVTQSPTHLIKTRGQQVTLRCSPKSGHDTVSWYQQALGQGPQFIFQYYEEEERQRGNFPDRFSGHQFPNYSSELNVNALLLGDSALYLCASSVPGGYHEQYFGPGTRLTVT.

A few counts support this clone. The rearrangement joins TRBV13 to TRBJ2-2; tentatively, D is TRBD2 (6 bases). Per the germline V gene, CDR1 is PRHDT and CDR2 is FYEKMQ (reference sequence). This CDR3 has 14 residues. V was cut by 7 bases and J by 4 bases, with 13 bases left in between. The chain's CDR3 is CASTRTGVTGELFF. CDR3 in DNA: TGTGCCAGCACCCGAACGGGGGTCACCGGGGAGCTGTTTTTT.

The rearrangement links TRBV5-1 to TRBJ2-2; 9 bases fit TRBD1. CDR1 and CDR2 from the germline V gene are SGHRS and YFSETQ. The CDR3 consists of 16 residues. J lost 9 bases, V lost 3 bases, and 12 bases had no gene match. The CDR3 DNA reads TGCGCCAGCAGCTCGGGACAGGGCGTAGATCTCCGGGAGCTGTTTTTT. It codes for CASSSGQGVDLRELFF.

The rearrangement uses TRBV3-1 (or the pseudogene TRBV3-2) and TRBJ1-2, with 9 bases matching TRBD1. J lost 5 bases, V lost 2 bases, and 3 bases had no gene match. Germline assignment: CDR1 LGHDT and CDR2 YNNKEL (reference sequence). This CDR3 region has 14 residues. The CDR3 here is CASSQPGTGYGYTF. As DNA, the CDR3 is TGTGCCAGCAGCCAACCTGGGACAGGGTATGGCTACACCTTC.